This is a list of T cell receptor beta chains from one sample in a study of cytomegalovirus exposure and HLA in healthy donors. Assay used: immunoSEQ multiplex PCR; TCRdb lists only in-frame clones, some missing. Found here are about 61,000 clones, about 89% of them singletons; the top ten hold roughly 1.6%. The sequencing sample was made of PBMCs. These TCRs come from a man under 40 in good health and CMV-seropositive. CDR3s include the opening cysteine and the closing phenylalanine or tryptophan. D genes are given only for firm matches. Size values are once, few and many counts, or a class for expanded clones, and some rows have none.

TRBJ2-1 | - | TRBV5-4 | - | TGTGCCAGCAGCTCCCCGGGTGACTACAATGAGCAGTTCTTC | CASSSPGDYNEQFF
TRBJ1-1 | - | TRBV11-3 | TRBD1 | TGTGCCAGCAGCCCTCGACAGGGGGGAACTGAAGCTTTCTTT | CASSPRQGGTEAFF
TRBJ2-7 | - | TRBV29-1 | TRBD2 | TGCAGCGTTGGACTAGCGGGGGCCTACGAGCAGTACTTC | CSVGLAGAYEQYF
TRBJ2-1 | - | TRBV6-5 | - | TGTGCCAGCAGTTACTCGGGGCAGGCCTGTGAGCAGTTCTTC | CASSYSGQACEQFF
TRBJ2-7 | - | TRBV5-4 | TRBD1 | TGTGCCAGCAGTTGGGACAGGGGATACTACGAGCAGTACTTC | CASSWDRGYYEQYF
TRBJ2-3 | - | TRBV20-1 | - | TGCAATCTCCCCATTCGTTTAGCGCAGTATTTT | CNLPIRLAQYF
TRBJ1-2 | - | TRBV28 | - | TGTGCCAGCAGTCCCTCCGGGGACTCCGCGAGCTATGGCTACACCTTC | CASSPSGDSASYGYTF
TRBJ1-5 | - | TRBV25-1 | TRBD1 | TGTGCCAGCAGTGATTCTGGGGTGGACAGGGGAGGCAATCAGCCCCAGCATTTT | CASSDSGVDRGGNQPQHF
TRBJ2-1 | few | TRBV11-2 | TRBD2 | TGTGCCAGCAGTCAGAACCGAGCGGGAGGTCGGAATGAGCAGTTCTTC | CASSQNRAGGRNEQFF
TRBJ2-5 | - | TRBV6-5 | - | TGTGCCAGCAGTGGACGGGGTGGGCATGGGGCCCAGTACTTC | CASSGRGGHGAQYF
TRBJ2-1 | few | TRBV9 | TRBD2 | TGTGCCAGCAGCGTAGGGAGCGGGGGGGTCTACAATGAGCAGTTCTTC | CASSVGSGGVYNEQFF
TRBJ1-1 | - | TRBV30 | - | TGTGCCTGGAGGAGCCCCGCATTGAACACTGAAGCTTTCTTT | CAWRSPALNTEAFF
TRBJ2-7 | once | TRBV2 | TRBD1 | TGTGCCAGCAGTGCCTGGGACAGCAGCTACGAGCAGTACTTC | CASSAWDSSYEQYF
TRBJ2-7 | - | TRBV13 | TRBD2 | TGTGCCAGCAGCCGGACTAGCGATCACTACGAGCAGTACTTC | CASSRTSDHYEQYF
TRBJ2-7 | - | TRBV6-5 | TRBD2 | TGTGCCACCTCCCCCTTAGCGGGAGGGGTCTACGAGCAGTACTTC | CATSPLAGGVYEQYF
TRBJ2-1 | once | TRBV7-2 | - | TGTGCCAGCAGCTTAGTCGGGGCAGGGGTTAGCAATGAGCAGTTCTTC | CASSLVGAGVSNEQFF
TRBJ2-1 | - | TRBV29-1 | TRBD2 | TGCAGCGTTGATAGACTAGCGGGAGATTTCGCGCAGTTCTTC | CSVDRLAGDFAQFF
TRBJ1-1 | - | TRBV27 | TRBD1 | TGTGCCAGCAGTTTATCCGGGACAGGGGGCGAAGCTTTCTTT | CASSLSGTGGEAFF
TRBJ2-3 | - | TRBV6-4 | TRBD2 | TGTGCCAGCAGTCCCGTAGCGGGAGAGGGCGATACGCAGTATTTT | CASSPVAGEGDTQYF
TRBJ1-2 | - | TRBV13 | TRBD1 | TGTGCCAGCAGCCCTGGTAGTAGAGGAGACAGGGGGAATGGCTACACCTTC | CASSPGSRGDRGNGYTF
TRBJ2-7 | - | TRBV2 | - | TGTGCCAGCAGCCGCTCCTACGAGCAGTACTTC | CASSRSYEQYF
TRBJ2-7 | - | TRBV7-9 | TRBD2 | TGTGCCAGCAGCTCCGGACTAGCGGGAGTATCCTACGAGCAGTACTTC | CASSSGLAGVSYEQYF
TRBJ2-1 | - | TRBV7-3 | - | TGTGCCAGCAGCTCCGGGACTGGGTCTTGGGAGCAGTTCTTC | CASSSGTGSWEQFF
TRBJ1-2 | - | TRBV6-1 | TRBD1 | TGTGCCAGCAGCTGGGACAGTTATGGCTACACCTTC | CASSWDSYGYTF
TRBJ2-5 | - | TRBV7-8 | TRBD2 | TGTGCCAGCAGCCTCTCTAGCGGGAGAGAGACCCAGTACTTC | CASSLSSGRETQYF
TRBJ2-7 | once | TRBV28 | - | TGTGCCAGCAGCGGTTACTACGAGCAGTACTTC | CASSGYYEQYF
TRBJ2-7 | few | TRBV4-1 | TRBD2 | TGCGCCAGCAGCCAAGAGGACGGGAGGGCCAGGTATTACGAGCAGTACTTC | CASSQEDGRARYYEQYF
TRBJ1-1 | - | TRBV5-4 | TRBD1 | TGTGCCAGCAGCTCGGACAGGGGATGGAGTACGGGAAGGACTGAAGCTTTCTTT | CASSSDRGWSTGRTEAFF
TRBJ2-2 | - | TRBV28 | TRBD1 | TGTGCCAGCAGTTTACCCACAGGGGGAACCGGGGAGCTGTTTTTT | CASSLPTGGTGELFF
TRBJ2-5 | - | TRBV12-5 | - | TGTGCTAGTGGTTTTGTGGTAGCGGAGTACCAAGAGACCCAGTACTTC | CASGFVVAEYQETQYF
TRBJ1-4 | - | TRBV5-8 | - | TGTGCCAGCAAGGGGATCACTAATGAAAAACTGTTTTTT | CASKGITNEKLFF
TRBJ2-1 | - | TRBV11-3 | TRBD2 | TGTGCCAGCAGCTCTGAGGGTCCTAGCGGGAGGGCCTGTGAGCAGTTCTTC | CASSSEGPSGRACEQFF
TRBJ1-2 | - | TRBV30 | - | TGTGCCTGGAGTCAGGGGATGGGTGGCTACACCTTC | CAWSQGMGGYTF
TRBJ2-3 | - | TRBV6-6 | - | TGTGCCGGCAGAGCTCCTAGTACAGATACGCAGTATTTT | CAGRAPSTDTQYF
TRBJ2-7 | - | TRBV28 | TRBD1 | TGTGCCAGCAGCATATGGCGAGGACAGGGCTACGAGCAGTACTTC | CASSIWRGQGYEQYF
TRBJ2-1 | - | TRBV21-1 | - | TGTGCCAGCAGCAAAGTGCGACAGGGGGGGTACAATGAGCAGTTCTTC | CASSKVRQGGYNEQFF
TRBJ1-2 | - | TRBV29-1 | TRBD1 | TGCAGCGCCTTAGGACAGGGTGAGAACTATGGCTACACCTTC | CSALGQGENYGYTF
TRBJ1-4 | - | TRBV28 | - | TGTGCCAGCGCGGATGAAAAACTGTTTTTT | CASADEKLFF
TRBJ2-7 | - | TRBV7-2 | TRBD1 | TGTGCCAGCAGCGCCGAGGGACAGGGCCCCTACGAGCAGTACTTC | CASSAEGQGPYEQYF
TRBJ2-2 | - | TRBV5-1 | TRBD2 | TGCGCCAGCAGCTTGGGAGCGGGAGTTTCGAACACCGGGGAGCTGTTTTTT | CASSLGAGVSNTGELFF
TRBJ2-3 | - | TRBV5-6 | TRBD1 | TGTGCCAGCAGCTTGGTGCAGGGGGCAGATACGCAGTATTTT | CASSLVQGADTQYF
TRBJ2-7 | - | TRBV19 | - | TGTGCCAGTAGTATATTGGGGGCAGAAAGTCCCCACGAGCAGTACTTC | CASSILGAESPHEQYF
TRBJ2-5 | - | TRBV7-8 | - | TGTGCCAGCAGCTTAGTACAGCAAGAGACCCAGTACTTC | CASSLVQQETQYF
TRBJ2-7 | few | TRBV7-7 | TRBD2 | TGTGCTAGCAGCTTTCGTCATAGCGGGAGGGCCCTCTCCTACGAGCAGTACTTC | CASSFRHSGRALSYEQYF
TRBJ1-1 | few | TRBV6-1 | TRBD1 | TGTGCCAGCAGTAAAGACAGGGTTATCCCGAACACTGAAGCTTTCTTT | CASSKDRVIPNTEAFF
TRBJ2-7 | - | TRBV30 | TRBD1 | TGTGCCTGGAGCAGGGGGACCTACGAGCAGTACTTC | CAWSRGTYEQYF
TRBJ2-3 | - | TRBV12-5 | - | TGTGCTAGTGGTTTGGTTTCTACAGATACGCAGTATTTT | CASGLVSTDTQYF
TRBJ1-1 | - | TRBV15 | - | TGTGCCACCAGCAGAAAGGGGGTTGCGGCTGAAGCTTTCTTT | CATSRKGVAAEAFF
TRBJ1-2 | - | TRBV4-3 | - | TGCGCCAGCAGCCGCGACAGGACCCCCAAAAACTATGGCTACACCTTC | CASSRDRTPKNYGYTF
TRBJ1-5 | few | TRBV30 | - | TGTGCCTGGAGTGTACACATCAATCAGCCCCAGCATTTT | CAWSVHINQPQHF
TRBJ1-5 | - | TRBV28 | - | TGTGCCAGTCAAAATAGCAATCAGCCCCAGCATTTT | CASQNSNQPQHF
TRBJ1-2 | - | TRBV7-3 | TRBD1 | TGTGCCACTTTCGACAGGGTAAACTATGGCTACACCTTC | CATFDRVNYGYTF
TRBJ1-1 | - | TRBV5-1 | TRBD1 | TGCGCCAGCAGCTTGGGACAGGGTCTGAACACTGAAGCTTTCTTT | CASSLGQGLNTEAFF
TRBJ1-6 | few | TRBV30 | - | TGTGCTGCCGACAGTGCCCGTTCACCCCTCCACTTT | CAADSARSPLHF
TRBJ2-3 | - | TRBV15 | TRBD2 | TGTGCCACCAGCACAGCGGGAGAGGGGACAGATACGCAGTATTTT | CATSTAGEGTDTQYF